What follows is one TCR beta chain and its context. The V segment lost 1 base and the J segment 6 bases; nucleotides outside the gene matches: 13. Germline CDR1 and CDR2: SQVTM and ANQGSEA. The CDR3 totals 17 residues. The PCR made use of 60 Vbeta and 13 Jbeta primers. Only in-frame clones appear in the TCRdb table, and some are missing; sequencing was by immunoSEQ multiplex PCR. The sample shows roughly 130,000 clones, approximately 83% of them seen only once. The source of the sample is a study of cytomegalovirus exposure and HLA in healthy donors. The chain employs TRBV29-1 and TRBJ2-3; TRBD1 agrees at 10 bases. Input material: PBMCs. The clonotype comes from a girl aged 2-10 years in good health and CMV-seronegative. Here the CDR3 reads CSVEGSQSGQGLDTQYF. In DNA, the CDR3 is TGCAGCGTTGAAGGCAGTCAGTCGGGACAGGGGCTGGATACGCAGTATTTT.